Below are 14 T cell receptor beta chains sequenced from a single sample in a study of CD4 T cells in relation to SARS-CoV-2 and coronaviruses. Measured with immunoSEQ multiplex PCR; TCRdb has only the in-frame clones, and not every one. This sample has tens of thousands of clones; 85% to 90% occur once, and the top ten carry more than 7%. Sequenced input: memory CD4+ T cells from PBMCs. These receptors were obtained from an adult with COVID-19.

The chain has TRBV14 and TRBJ1-4, with a possible D match to TRBD1 (5 bases). Germline CDR1 reads SGHDN; CDR2 reads FVKESK. This CDR3 spans 11 amino acids. V lost 5 bases and J 8 bases, leaving 6 bases between the germline ends. The CDR3 DNA sequence: TGTGCCAGCAGCTGGGGGGAAAAACTGTTTTTT. It translates to CASSWGEKLFF.

The rearrangement joins TRBV11-3 to TRBJ2-1; D is possibly TRBD1 (6 bases). V was cut by 3 bases and J by 4 bases, with 13 bases left in between. The CDR3 is 15 residues long. The germline V gene has CDR1 SGHNT and CDR2 YENEEA. The CDR3 DNA reads TGTGCCAGCAGCTTGGCCGGACAGTGGTACAATGAGCAGTTCTTC. Residues: CASSLAGQWYNEQFF.

The CDR3 DNA is TGTGCCAGTAGTATTAGGTGGGGCACAGATACGCAGTATTTT. Its translation: CASSIRWGTDTQYF. The chain recombines TRBV19 with TRBJ2-3; D remains ambiguous. V was pared by 3 bases and J by 1 base, with 8 bases between. The CDR3 covers 14 residues. CDR1 and CDR2 from the germline V gene are LNHDA and SQIVND (reference sequence).

The chain links TRBV5-6 to TRBJ1-2; TRBD1 might be the D (5 bases). The CDR3 runs 13 residues. Per germline, CDR1 SGHDT and CDR2 YYEEEE. V lost 1 base, J lost 6 bases, and 10 bases lay in between. For the CDR3, the DNA is TGTGCCAGCAGCTTGCAGGGAAAGAATGGCTACACCTTC. This encodes CASSLQGKNGYTF.

The chain links TRBV4-3 to TRBJ2-7; D unresolved. The CDR3 contains 14 residues. The germline V gene encodes CDR1 LGHNA and CDR2 YSLEER. V gave up 4 bases and J gave up 0 bases, with 10 bases separating them. The chain's CDR3 is CASSLVLSSYEQYF. The DNA for the CDR3 is TGCGCCAGCAGCCTGGTCCTTTCCTCCTACGAGCAGTACTTC.

This sequence joins TRBV27 and TRBJ2-3, with TRBD2 matching 8 bases. Germline V gene data show CDR1 as MNHEY and CDR2 as SMNVEV (reference sequence). This CDR3 has 16 residues. The J segment lost 3 bases and the V segment lost 5 bases, leaving 10 bases of the junction unmatched. This CDR3 reads CASSLQGLAGTDTQYF. The CDR3 region has the DNA TGTGCCAGCAGTCTCCAAGGACTAGCTGGGACAGATACGCAGTATTTT.

The chain employs TRBV7-3 and TRBJ2-3; no firm D call. Trimming removed 5 bases at V and 3 bases at J, with 12 bases between. Germline V gene data show CDR1 as SGHTA and CDR2 as FQGTGA. The CDR3 loop spans 14 amino acids. CDR3 protein: CASSPASGTDTQYF. Written as DNA, the CDR3 is TGTGCCAGCAGCCCAGCTTCCGGAACAGATACGCAGTATTTT.

V and J are TRBV19 and TRBJ1-1; D gene uncertain. Trimming left V 6 bases short and J 0 bases short, with 8 bases between. The CDR3 length is 13 residues. CDR1 LNHDA and CDR2 SQIVND come from the germline V gene (reference sequence). CDR3: CASSQTMNTEAFF. CDR3 nucleotides: TGTGCCAGTAGCCAGACAATGAACACTGAAGCTTTCTTT.

V usage is TRBV23-1 and J usage is TRBJ1-2; TRBD1 matches 10 bases. TRBV23-1 is an ORF; its function is uncertain. Trimming removed 4 bases from V and 8 bases from J; junction bases left unmatched: 16. CDR3 size: 17 residues. The CDR3 spells CASSLSVPGQGREGYTF. The CDR3 DNA follows: TGCGCCAGCAGTCTCTCTGTCCCGGGACAGGGGCGGGAGGGCTACACCTTC.

This chain uses TRBV7-2 with TRBJ2-7, with a tentative D call TRBD1 (6 bases). This CDR3 comprises 14 residues. V lost 4 bases, J lost 4 bases, and 14 bases lay in between. The V gene's germline CDR1 is SGHTA and CDR2 FQGNSA. CDR3 in DNA: TGTGCCAGCAGCTCCCGGGACATGCCTTACGAGCAGTACTTC. Translated, it gives CASSSRDMPYEQYF.

The genes are TRBV5-6 and TRBJ2-5; 7 bases fit TRBD2. Germline-derived CDR1 and CDR2 are SGHDT and YYEEEE. V trimming: 0 bases; J trimming: 5 bases; junction bases outside the gene matches: 1. CDR3 size: 13 residues. CDR3 sequence: CASSLGGGETQYF. CDR3 coding DNA: TGTGCCAGCAGCTTGGGGGGAGGGGAGACCCAGTACTTC.

This clone was seen a few times. The chain recombines TRBV14 with TRBJ1-6; D gene ambiguous. V was shortened by 7 bases and J by 7 bases, with 11 bases between the two germline ends. From germline, CDR1 is SGHDN and CDR2 FVKESK. The length of the CDR3 is 13 residues. DNA of the CDR3: TGTGCCAGCACCCCGAGGTTAAATTCACCCCTCCACTTT. Protein product: CASTPRLNSPLHF. Variable domain in full (rest from reference TRBV14 and TRBJ1-6): EAGVTQFPSHSVIEKGQTVTLRCDPISGHDNLYWYRRVMGKEIKFLLHFVKESKQDESGMPNNRFLAERTGGTYSTLKVQPAELEDSGVYFCASTPRLNSPLHFGNGTRLTVT.

The gene calls are TRBV19 and TRBJ2-6; D remains ambiguous. Germline CDR1 LNHDA, CDR2 SQIVND (reference sequence). V was clipped by 3 bases and J by 0 bases, with 3 bases between them. This CDR3 region has 14 residues. Written as DNA, the CDR3 is TGTGCCAGTAGTATCGGCTCTGGGGCCAACGTCCTGACTTTC. Its protein is CASSIGSGANVLTF.

Written as DNA, the CDR3 is TGTGCCAGCAGCCCGGGGACTAGCGGGAGATTAGATACGCAGTATTTT. Its translation is CASSPGTSGRLDTQYF. J is TRBJ2-3 and V is TRBV5-4; 14 bases fit TRBD2. Germline V CDR1 and CDR2: SGHNT, YYREEE (reference sequence). V trimming: 4 bases; J trimming: 5 bases; junction bases outside the gene matches: 6. CDR3 length equals 16 residues.